This TCR beta chain comes out of a study of T cells in women clearing cervical HPV infection. About this clone itself: Its antigen is unknown. From the germline J gene comes the end of the CDR3, since the read stops 3 residues before it.

Each participant carried one incident cervical HPV16 infection only. General study results and limits: Cases carried less TRBV6-7 than controls: around 0.11% versus 0.15%.

Assay used: immunoSEQ multiplex PCR; TCRdb lists only in-frame clones, some missing. This sample lists 40,000 or so clones; its ten largest clones have less than 8%. The germline V gene encodes CDR1 SGHRS and CDR2 YFSETQ. The V segment lost 0 bases and the J segment 7 bases; nucleotides outside the gene matches: 7. The CDR3 totals 16 residues. This chain links TRBV5-1 with TRBJ2-2, with 9 bases that match TRBD2. The sequenced material came from blood buffy coat. The source is a woman between 18 and 70 years old with a cervical HPV16 infection that either progressed to CIN3+ or cleared (not recorded which). The CDR3 loop is CASSLDAGGHSGELFF. The DNA read from the CDR3 is TGCGCCAGCAGCTTGGACGCGGGAGGGCACAGCGGGGAG.